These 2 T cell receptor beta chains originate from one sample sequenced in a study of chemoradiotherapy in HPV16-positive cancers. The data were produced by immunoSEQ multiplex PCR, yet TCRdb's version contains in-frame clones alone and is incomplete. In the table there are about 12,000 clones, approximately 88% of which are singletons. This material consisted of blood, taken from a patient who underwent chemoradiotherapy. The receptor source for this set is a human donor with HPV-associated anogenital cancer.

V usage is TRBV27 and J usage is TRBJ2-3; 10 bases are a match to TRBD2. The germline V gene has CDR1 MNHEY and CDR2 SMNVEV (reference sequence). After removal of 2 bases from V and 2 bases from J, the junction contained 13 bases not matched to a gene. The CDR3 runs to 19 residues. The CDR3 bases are TGTGCCAGCAGTTTAAAACACCACACCGGGACTAGCGACACAGATACGCAGTATTTT. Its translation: CASSLKHHTGTSDTDTQYF.

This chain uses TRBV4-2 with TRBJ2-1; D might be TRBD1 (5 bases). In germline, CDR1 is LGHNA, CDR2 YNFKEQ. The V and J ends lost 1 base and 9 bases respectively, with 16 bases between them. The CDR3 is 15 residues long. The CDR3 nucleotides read TGTGCCAGCAGCCAAGCTCCGCAGGGTAGTGGTGAGCAGTTCTTC. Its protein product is CASSQAPQGSGEQFF.